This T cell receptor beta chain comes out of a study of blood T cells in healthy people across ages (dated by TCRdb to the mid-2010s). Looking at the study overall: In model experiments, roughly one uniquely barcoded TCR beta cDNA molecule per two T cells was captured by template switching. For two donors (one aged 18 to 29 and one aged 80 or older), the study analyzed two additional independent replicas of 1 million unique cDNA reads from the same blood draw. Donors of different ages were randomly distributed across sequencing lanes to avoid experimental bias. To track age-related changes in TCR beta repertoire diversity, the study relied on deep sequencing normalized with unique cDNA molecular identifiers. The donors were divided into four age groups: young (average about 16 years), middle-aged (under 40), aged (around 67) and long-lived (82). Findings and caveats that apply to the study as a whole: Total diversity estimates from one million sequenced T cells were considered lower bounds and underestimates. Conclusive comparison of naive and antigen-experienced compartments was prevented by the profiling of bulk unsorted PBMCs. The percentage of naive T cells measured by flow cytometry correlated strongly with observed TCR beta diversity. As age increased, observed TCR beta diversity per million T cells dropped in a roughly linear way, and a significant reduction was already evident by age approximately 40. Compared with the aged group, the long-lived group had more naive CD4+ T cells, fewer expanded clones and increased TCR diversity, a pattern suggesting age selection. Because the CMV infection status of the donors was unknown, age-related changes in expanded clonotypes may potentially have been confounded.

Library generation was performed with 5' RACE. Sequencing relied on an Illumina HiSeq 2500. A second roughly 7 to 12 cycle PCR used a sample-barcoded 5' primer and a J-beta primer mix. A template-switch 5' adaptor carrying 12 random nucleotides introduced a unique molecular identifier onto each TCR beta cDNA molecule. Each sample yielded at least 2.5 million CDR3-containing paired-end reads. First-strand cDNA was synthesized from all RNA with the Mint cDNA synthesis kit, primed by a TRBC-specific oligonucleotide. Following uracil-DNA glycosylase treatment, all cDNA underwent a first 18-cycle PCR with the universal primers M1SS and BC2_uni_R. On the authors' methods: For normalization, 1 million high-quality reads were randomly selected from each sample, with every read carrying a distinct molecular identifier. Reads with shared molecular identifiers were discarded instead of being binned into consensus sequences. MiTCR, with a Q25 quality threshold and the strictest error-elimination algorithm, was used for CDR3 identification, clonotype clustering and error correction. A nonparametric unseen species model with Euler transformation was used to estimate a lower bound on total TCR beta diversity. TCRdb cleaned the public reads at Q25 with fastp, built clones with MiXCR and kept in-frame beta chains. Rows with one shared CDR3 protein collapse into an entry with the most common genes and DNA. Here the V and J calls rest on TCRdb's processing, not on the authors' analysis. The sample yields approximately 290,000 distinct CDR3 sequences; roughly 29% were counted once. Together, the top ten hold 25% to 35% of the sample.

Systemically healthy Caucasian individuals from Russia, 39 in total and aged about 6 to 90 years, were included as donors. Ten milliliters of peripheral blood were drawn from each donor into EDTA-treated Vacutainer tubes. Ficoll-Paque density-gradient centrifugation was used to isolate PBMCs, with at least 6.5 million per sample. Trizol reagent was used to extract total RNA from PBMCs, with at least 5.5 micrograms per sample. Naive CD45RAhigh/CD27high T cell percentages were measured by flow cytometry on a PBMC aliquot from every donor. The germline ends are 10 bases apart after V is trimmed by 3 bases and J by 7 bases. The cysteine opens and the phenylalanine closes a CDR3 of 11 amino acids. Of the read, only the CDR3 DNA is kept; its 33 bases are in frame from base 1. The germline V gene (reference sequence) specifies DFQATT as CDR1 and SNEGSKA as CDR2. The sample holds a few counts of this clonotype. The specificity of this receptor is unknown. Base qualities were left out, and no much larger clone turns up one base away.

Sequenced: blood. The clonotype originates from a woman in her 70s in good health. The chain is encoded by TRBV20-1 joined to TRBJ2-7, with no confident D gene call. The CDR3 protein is CSASIEAEQYF. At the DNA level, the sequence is TGCAGTGCTAGTATCGAGGCAGAGCAGTACTTC.